These 22 T cell receptor beta chains came from one sample sequenced in a study of beta chain features in type 1 diabetes. Investigators reverse transcribed all isolated RNA, so they sequenced expressed TCRB transcripts. Produced via immunoSEQ multiplex PCR; TCRdb's table is partial and in-frame only. The repertoire holds about 470,000 clones, about 30% seen once, with around 0.065% in the top ten. Sequenced input: naive CD4+ T cells from blood. The receptors originated from a man in his late teens or twenties in good health.

The chain combines TRBV7-9 with TRBJ2-1; 12 nucleotides match TRBD2. This CDR3 has 16 residues. Germline V lookup: CDR1 SEHNR, CDR2 FQNEAQ (reference sequence). After removal of 5 bases from V and 7 bases from J, the junction contained 9 bases not matched to a gene. The CDR3: CASSTTTSGSRNEQFF. Written as DNA, the CDR3 is TGTGCCAGCAGCACAACGACTAGCGGGAGTCGTAATGAGCAGTTCTTC.

The chain has TRBV29-1 and TRBJ2-1; 7 bases align to TRBD1. From germline, CDR1 is SQVTM and CDR2 ANQGSEA. The CDR3 runs 14 residues. After removal of 0 bases from V and 8 bases from J, the junction contained 7 bases not matched to a gene. As DNA, the CDR3 is TGCAGCGTTGAAGAACCCAGGGGGTTGGATGAGCAGTTCTTC. Encoded protein: CSVEEPRGLDEQFF.

In DNA, the CDR3 is TGTGCCAGCAGCCCCGTCGAGGAGCAGTACTTC. Its protein product is CASSPVEEQYF. The chain links TRBV7-9 to TRBJ2-7; D remains unclear. From germline, CDR1 is SEHNR and CDR2 FQNEAQ (reference sequence). There are 11 residues in the CDR3. Deletions cut 5 bases from V and 7 bases from J, with 9 bases between.

This clone has more than one count but fewer than ten. The chain couples TRBV30 to TRBJ1-2; the match to TRBD1 covers 8 bases. This CDR3 spans 14 amino acids. V gave up 1 base and J gave up 1 base; unmatched junction bases: 2. The V gene's germline CDR1 is GTSNPN and CDR2 SVGIG (reference sequence). The CDR3 spells CAWSGDRGNYGYTF. CDR3 nucleotides: TGTGCCTGGAGTGGAGACAGGGGTAACTATGGCTACACCTTC.

This clone came up a few times. V is TRBV25-1 and J is TRBJ2-7, with 9 positions matching TRBD2. The CDR3 has 15 amino acids. The germline V gene encodes CDR1 MGHDK and CDR2 SYGVNS. V was clipped by 6 bases and J by 5 bases; unmatched bases: 11. The CDR3: CASSQPGTSFDEQYF. Here the CDR3 DNA reads TGTGCCAGCAGCCAACCCGGGACTAGCTTCGACGAGCAGTACTTC.

The chain combines TRBV9 with TRBJ2-7; perhaps TRBD1 as D (5 bases). CDR1 and CDR2 from the germline V gene are SGDLS and YYNGEE. The V and J ends lost 4 bases and 3 bases respectively, with 14 bases between them. The CDR3 totals 14 residues. The CDR3 DNA sequence: TGTGCCAGCAGCCCCACAGGAGCGAGCTACGAGCAGTACTTC. Translated, it gives CASSPTGASYEQYF.

This clone was seen only a few times. The V and J genes are TRBV7-2 and TRBJ2-6; D is unresolved. The ends were cut back, 3 bases at V and 4 bases at J, with 10 bases in the middle. Germline-derived CDR1 and CDR2 are SGHTA and FQGNSA. The CDR3 loop spans 15 amino acids. The CDR3 DNA follows: TGTGCCAGCAGCTTGAGCTTCACCGGGGCCAACGTCCTGACTTTC. Amino acids: CASSLSFTGANVLTF.

The V gene is TRBV19, the J gene TRBJ2-1, with D possibly being TRBD1 or TRBD2 (5 bases each). The CDR3 contains 15 residues. Per germline, CDR1 LNHDA and CDR2 SQIVND (reference sequence). V lost 3 bases and J lost 2, with 11 bases in between. CDR3 DNA sequence: TGTGCCAGTAGTATTAATGGGGGACCCTACAATGAGCAGTTCTTC. It codes for CASSINGGPYNEQFF.

This clone was observed a single time. The chain has TRBV29-1 and TRBJ2-7; 9 bases align to TRBD1. Looked up from germline, CDR1 is SQVTM and CDR2 is ANQGSEA. Unmatched junction bases numbered 12, after V lost 0 bases and J lost 3 bases. The CDR3 length is 17 residues. In DNA, the CDR3 is TGCAGCGTTGAAGAGGACGCTCCGGGGACAGGGAGCTACGAGCAGTACTTC. Residues: CSVEEDAPGTGSYEQYF.

This clone turned up a few times. Different DNA sequences within this sample yield the same CDR3. The rearrangement uses TRBV7-2 and TRBJ2-3; D tentatively reads TRBD1 or TRBD2 (6 bases each). CDR3 length: 15 amino acids. Trimming pared 0 bases from V and 0 bases from J, leaving 7 bases between. Germline lookup yields CDR1 SGHTA and CDR2 FQGNSA. Here the CDR3 reads CASSLAGGSTDTQYF. Here the CDR3 DNA reads TGTGCCAGCAGCTTAGCAGGGGGGAGCACAGATACGCAGTATTTT.

This chain joins TRBV29-1 and TRBJ2-3, with D perhaps matching TRBD2 (5 bases). Germline V gives CDR1 SQVTM, CDR2 ANQGSEA. The CDR3 extends over 15 amino acids. V was clipped by 0 bases and J by 0 bases, with 10 bases between them. Written as DNA, the CDR3 is TGCAGCGTTGAAGATCGCGGGCCTAGCACAGATACGCAGTATTTT. Its protein product is CSVEDRGPSTDTQYF.

The chain carries TRBV19 and TRBJ2-5; TRBD1 might be the D (5 bases). The CDR3 covers 13 residues. From germline, CDR1 is LNHDA and CDR2 SQIVND (reference sequence). V lost 1 base and J lost 5, with 8 bases in between. This chain's CDR3 is CASSIVKGETQYF. The CDR3 region has the DNA TGTGCCAGTAGTATAGTCAAGGGGGAGACCCAGTACTTC.

This clone came up a few times. Other DNA sequences in this sample translate to the same CDR3. The rearrangement links TRBV29-1 to TRBJ2-1; perhaps TRBD2 as D (6 bases). V lost 7 bases, J lost 4 bases, and 11 bases lay in between. Germline CDR1 is SQVTM and CDR2 is ANQGSEA. The CDR3 length is 12 residues. CDR3 DNA: TGCAGCGCCGGAGGGCCTTACAATGAGCAGTTCTTC. Protein: CSAGGPYNEQFF.

CDR3 in amino acids: CASSEEAVFSGNTIYF. CDR3 in DNA: TGCGCCAGCAGCGAGGAAGCAGTCTTCTCTGGAAACACCATATATTTT. V usage is TRBV5-1 and J usage is TRBJ1-3; D remains ambiguous. The length of the CDR3 is 16 residues. Trimming removed 4 bases at V and 0 bases at J, with 14 bases between. Germline lookup yields CDR1 SGHRS and CDR2 YFSETQ. The whole variable domain, filled in from reference TRBV5-1 and TRBJ1-3, reads KAGVTQTPRYLIKTRGQQVTLSCSPISGHRSVSWYQQTPGQGLQFLFEYFSETQRNKGNFPGRFSGRQFSNSRSEMNVSTLELGDSALYLCASSEEAVFSGNTIYFGEGSWLTVV.

The chain is built from TRBV30 and TRBJ1-4, with D unresolved. Germline V CDR1 and CDR2: GTSNPN, SVGIG (reference sequence). CDR3 length: 14 amino acids. Trimming removed 1 base from V and 8 bases from J, with 14 bases in between. The CDR3: CAWSGSGDREKLFF. In DNA, the CDR3 is TGTGCCTGGAGTGGGTCGGGAGATCGCGAAAAACTGTTTTTT.

This chain links TRBV30 with TRBJ1-1; D gene ambiguous. V was shortened by 0 bases and J by 1 base, with 15 bases between the two germline ends. Germline V gene sequence: CDR1 GTSNPN, CDR2 SVGIG (reference sequence). This CDR3 has 16 amino acids. CDR3 nucleotides: TGTGCCTGGAGTGTACTGTCCCGCGGGAAGAACACTGAAGCTTTCTTT. Encoded protein: CAWSVLSRGKNTEAFF. The entire variable domain, with the rest obtained from reference TRBV30 and TRBJ1-1, is as follows: SQTIHQWPATLVQPVGSPLSLECTVEGTSNPNLYWYRQAAGRGLQLLFYSVGIGQISSEVPQNLSASRPQDRQFILSSKKLLLSDSGFYLCAWSVLSRGKNTEAFFGQGTRLTVV.

This chain links TRBV2 with TRBJ2-1; the D gene could be TRBD1 or TRBD2 (5 bases each). Trimming removed 2 bases from V and 12 bases from J, with 14 bases in between. The CDR3 extends over 13 amino acids. The germline CDR1 and CDR2 sequences are SNHLY and FYNNEI. The CDR3 DNA is TGTGCCAGCAGTGAATTTTCCGGGGCAGCGCAGTTCTTC. As protein: CASSEFSGAAQFF. Full variable domain (outside the CDR3, taken from reference TRBV2 and TRBJ2-1): EPEVTQTPSHQVTQMGQEVILRCVPISNHLYFYWYRQILGQKVEFLVSFYNNEISEKSEIFDDQFSVERPDGSNFTLKIRSTKLEDSAMYFCASSEFSGAAQFFGPGTRLTVL.

A remark on this clone: Other DNA sequences in this specimen translate into the identical CDR3. CDR3 amino acids: CASSVGGSYNEQFF. The CDR3 nucleotides read TGTGCCAGCAGCGTAGGCGGGAGTTACAATGAGCAGTTCTTC. V is TRBV9 and J is TRBJ2-1; 7 bases are a match to TRBD2. Germline V CDR1 and CDR2: SGDLS, YYNGEE. CDR3 length equals 14 residues. Trimming cost V 0 bases and J 4 bases; bases outside gene matches: 1.

The chain uses TRBV27 and TRBJ2-3, with 10 bases that match TRBD1. CDR1 MNHEY and CDR2 SMNVEV come from the germline V gene (reference sequence). V dropped 9 bases and J dropped 2; count of bases not matched to a gene: 2. This CDR3 comprises 13 residues. The CDR3 bases are TGTGCCAGTCGACAGGGGGCCACAGATACGCAGTATTTT. Its protein product is CASRQGATDTQYF.

This chain uses TRBV7-2 with TRBJ2-7; 8 bases fit TRBD2. Germline loops: CDR1 SGHTA, CDR2 FQGNSA. With 4 bases clipped from V and 1 base from J, the junction kept 3 bases outside the gene matches. The CDR3 is 14 residues long. CDR3 sequence: CASSYIAGSYEQYF. CDR3 nucleotide sequence: TGTGCCAGCAGCTACATAGCGGGGTCCTACGAGCAGTACTTC.

The genes are TRBV29-1 and TRBJ2-3, with 8 bases identical to TRBD1. The trim removed 4 bases at V and 2 bases at J, leaving 8 bases unmatched. This CDR3 region has 15 residues. CDR1 is SQVTM, CDR2 ANQGSEA, per germline. The CDR3 region has the DNA TGCAGCGTTGCGGGACAGGTTAAAGTCACAGATACGCAGTATTTT. Translating gives CSVAGQVKVTDTQYF.

In this sample, this clone turned up a few times. The chain employs TRBV6-5 and TRBJ2-4, with TRBD2 matching over 13 bases. Germline assignment: CDR1 MNHEY and CDR2 SVGAGI. V was pared by 4 bases and J by 8 bases, with 2 bases of the junction left unmatched. This CDR3 contains 14 residues. The CDR3 sequence: CASSWTSGRDIQYF. In nucleotides, the CDR3 is TGTGCCAGCAGTTGGACTAGCGGGAGAGACATTCAGTACTTC.